The clone carrying this TCR beta chain was seen only a few times. These data originate in a study of T cell responses to AZD1222 COVID-19 vaccine. Data came from immunoSEQ multiplex PCR; TCRdb stores just in-frame clones and leaves some out. The data show roughly 80,000 clones, around nine tenths seen once. The sequence was obtained from an adult in good health. The sequencing used peripheral blood, collected on day 0 of MenACWY control vaccination.

This CDR3 reads CASSSGTGRNSPLHF. DNA for the CDR3: TGTGCCAGCAGTTCCGGGACAGGGCGGAATTCACCCCTCCACTTT. The chain joins TRBV6-5 to TRBJ1-6; TRBD1 matches at 9 bases. The length of the CDR3 is 15 residues. Germline assignment: CDR1 MNHEY and CDR2 SVGAGI. V lost 4 bases to trimming and J lost 7 bases; unmatched junction nucleotides: 5.